This is a list of T cell receptor beta chains from one sample in a study of blood T cell repertoires in COVID-19. Method: immunoSEQ multiplex PCR; TCRdb's copy keeps in-frame clones and lacks some. The table includes roughly 260,000 clones, 91% detected once. The sequenced sample was PBMCs or T cells enriched from blood (not recorded which). The receptors shown here come from a human donor in a cohort exposed to, infected with or recovered from COVID-19 (not recorded which). The donor label of this sample is uncertain. The CDR3 runs from the conserved cysteine through the conserved F or W. The D gene is left open where the match is weak. Clone size is not always given. Where it is, it says once, few, many or a class for expanded clones.

V gene: TRBV28; J gene: TRBJ1-2; D gene: NA; clone size: NA; CDR3 DNA: TGTGCCAGCAGCATCCCCGGGACAACTATTGGCTACACCTTC; CDR3 protein: CASSIPGTTIGYTF
V gene: TRBV7-9; J gene: TRBJ2-3; D gene: TRBD1; clone size: NA; CDR3 DNA: TGTGCCAGCAGCTCGGGACAGGTCACAGATACGCAGTATTTT; CDR3 protein: CASSSGQVTDTQYF
V gene: TRBV30; J gene: TRBJ1-2; D gene: TRBD1; clone size: few; CDR3 DNA: TGTGCCTGGACGGACAGGTCCTACTATGGCTACACCTTC; CDR3 protein: CAWTDRSYYGYTF
V gene: TRBV19; J gene: TRBJ1-2; D gene: NA; clone size: NA; CDR3 DNA: TGTGCCAGTAGTATAACAGGGCGAGGCTACACCTTC; CDR3 protein: CASSITGRGYTF
V gene: TRBV19; J gene: TRBJ2-5; D gene: NA; clone size: NA; CDR3 DNA: TGTGCCAGTAGTACACTACCGGGAGAAGAGACCCAGTACTTC; CDR3 protein: CASSTLPGEETQYF
V gene: TRBV5-1; J gene: TRBJ1-1; D gene: TRBD1; clone size: NA; CDR3 DNA: TGCGCCAGCAGCATTGGGACAGGCCTTGAAGCTTTCTTT; CDR3 protein: CASSIGTGLEAFF
V gene: TRBV27; J gene: TRBJ1-6; D gene: NA; clone size: NA; CDR3 DNA: TGTGCCAGCAGTGTCTCGGGGAGAAATTCACCCCTCCACTTT; CDR3 protein: CASSVSGRNSPLHF
V gene: TRBV7-9; J gene: TRBJ2-1; D gene: NA; clone size: few; CDR3 DNA: TGTGCCAGCAGCGGGGGAGGCAATGAGCAGTTCTTC; CDR3 protein: CASSGGGNEQFF
V gene: TRBV7-9; J gene: TRBJ1-4; D gene: TRBD1; clone size: NA; CDR3 DNA: TGTGCCAGCAGCCGAGGGACAGGGGCGCTAAATGAAAAACTGTTTTTT; CDR3 protein: CASSRGTGALNEKLFF
V gene: TRBV18; J gene: TRBJ2-7; D gene: NA; clone size: NA; CDR3 DNA: TGTGCCAGCTCACCATTAAGGAGTGGGTCCTACGAGCAGTACTTC; CDR3 protein: CASSPLRSGSYEQYF
V gene: TRBV9; J gene: TRBJ1-4; D gene: NA; clone size: NA; CDR3 DNA: TGTGCCAGCAGCGTAGAGGACAGTCATAATGAAAAACTGTTTTTT; CDR3 protein: CASSVEDSHNEKLFF
V gene: TRBV14; J gene: TRBJ1-1; D gene: NA; clone size: NA; CDR3 DNA: TGTGCCAGCAGCCTCTACGAGGGCACTGAAGCTTTCTTT; CDR3 protein: CASSLYEGTEAFF
V gene: TRBV3-1/TRBV3-2; J gene: TRBJ2-1; D gene: NA; clone size: NA; CDR3 DNA: TGTGCCAGCAGCCAGCTGGGGACATATGAGCAGTTCTTC; CDR3 protein: CASSQLGTYEQFF
V gene: TRBV3-1/TRBV3-2; J gene: TRBJ1-1; D gene: TRBD1; clone size: NA; CDR3 DNA: TGTGCCAGCAGCCAAGATGGGACAGGGAAAGGGAAAGCTTTCTTT; CDR3 protein: CASSQDGTGKGKAFF
V gene: TRBV10-3; J gene: TRBJ2-7; D gene: NA; clone size: NA; CDR3 DNA: TGTGCCATCAGTGGAGCACAGGGCTCCTACGAGCAGTACTTC; CDR3 protein: CAISGAQGSYEQYF
V gene: TRBV11-2; J gene: TRBJ1-2; D gene: NA; clone size: NA; CDR3 DNA: TGTGCCAGCAGCCTCCTGACGGCCAGGGATCGTGGCTACACCTTC; CDR3 protein: CASSLLTARDRGYTF